This T cell receptor (beta chain) emerged from a study of cytomegalovirus exposure and HLA in healthy donors. The table came from immunoSEQ multiplex PCR; TCRdb's copy has only in-frame clones and leaves some out. The data show tens of thousands of clones, around 95% seen once. CDR3 length equals 15 residues. Trimming at V came to 8 bases and at J to 3 bases, leaving 8 bases not matched to a gene. Germline assignment: CDR1 KGHSH and CDR2 LQKENI. The V and J genes are TRBV18 and TRBJ2-1; 9 nucleotides agree with TRBD1. The receptor was derived from a man aged 18 to 30 in good health and CMV-seronegative. Sequencing input: PBMCs. DNA for the CDR3: TGTGCCAGCACCCTCGGGACAGGGCTCTACAATGAGCAGTTCTTC. This codes for CASTLGTGLYNEQFF.